These T cell receptor beta chains were read from a single sample in a study of blood T cell repertoires in COVID-19. Only in-frame clones appear in the TCRdb table, and some are missing; sequencing was by immunoSEQ multiplex PCR. The sample contains 240,000 or so clones, about 87% of which appear only once. Sequenced: PBMCs or T cells enriched from blood (not recorded which). These receptors were taken from a man over 45 who had been exposed to COVID-19. Each CDR3 is given with its conserved first and last residue. A D gene is named only where the DNA matches it firmly. Size values are once, few and many counts, or a class for expanded clones, and some rows have none.

v_call	d_call	clone_size	j_call	cdr3_aa	cdr3_nt
TRBV6-4	NA	NA	TRBJ1-2	CASSDSTARSYGYTF	TGTGCCAGCAGTGACTCAACAGCCAGGTCCTATGGCTACACCTTC
TRBV5-1	NA	NA	TRBJ1-4	CASSLGVTVNEKLFF	TGCGCCAGCAGCTTGGGAGTTACCGTAAATGAAAAACTGTTTTTT
TRBV28	NA	NA	TRBJ1-2	CASSFGGPSTYYGYTF	TGTGCCAGCAGTTTCGGGGGACCCTCAACATACTATGGCTACACCTTC
TRBV28	TRBD1	NA	TRBJ1-5	CASSFSVGTGTPPSDQPQHF	TGTGCCAGCAGTTTTTCCGTGGGGACAGGGACCCCCCCCAGCGATCAGCCCCAGCATTTT
TRBV5-4	NA	NA	TRBJ1-2	CASSPLIGDYGYTF	TGTGCCAGCAGCCCGTTAATCGGGGACTATGGCTACACCTTC
TRBV2	TRBD1	NA	TRBJ1-1	CASGTGIGTEAFF	TGTGCCAGCGGGACAGGGATCGGCACTGAAGCTTTCTTT
TRBV7-3	NA	NA	TRBJ2-3	CASSPGQRTDTQYF	TGTGCCAGCAGCCCAGGACAGCGCACAGATACGCAGTATTTT
TRBV11-2	NA	NA	TRBJ1-4	CASSLRGATNEKLFF	TGTGCCAGCAGCTTGCGGGGGGCAACTAATGAAAAACTGTTTTTT
TRBV10-3	NA	NA	TRBJ1-5	CAISESWGVDQPQHF	TGTGCCATCAGTGAGTCGTGGGGGGTTGATCAGCCCCAGCATTTT
TRBV30	NA	NA	TRBJ1-2	CAWNRDMSDYGYTF	TGTGCCTGGAATCGGGACATGAGCGACTATGGCTACACCTTC
TRBV27	TRBD1	NA	TRBJ1-5	CASSPPGTAYSNQPQHF	TGTGCCAGCAGTCCCCCCGGGACAGCTTATAGCAATCAGCCCCAGCATTTT
TRBV28	TRBD1	once	TRBJ2-2	CASSLWGQGANTGELFF	TGTGCCAGCAGTTTATGGGGACAGGGGGCCAACACCGGGGAGCTGTTTTTT
TRBV12-3/TRBV12-4	NA	NA	TRBJ1-2	CASSLRQSYGYTF	TGTGCCAGCAGTTTAAGACAGAGCTATGGCTACACCTTC